This T cell receptor beta chain appears in the sequencing data of a study of T cell repertoires in cytomegalovirus infection. Study at large: Public TCR beta signatures were indicative of both CMV infection and a matching HLA type.

One entry per CDR3 protein results from TCRdb running MiXCR on the reads. The sample lists around 170,000 distinct CDR3 sequences, 15% to 20% seen once, with 15% to 20% in the top ten. Deletions cut 4 bases from V and 8 bases from J, with 12 bases between. CDR1 and CDR2 from the germline V gene are SGHVS and FNYEAQ. The CDR3 is made up of 13 amino acids. General study results and limits: In two of eight donors, the top clonotype was HLA-C-restricted CMV-specific.

About this clonotype: Its target is unknown.

The TCR sequence derives from a human donor in good health (CMV status not recorded). Some clones in this sample may be carry-over from other donors' samples. V usage is TRBV7-6 and J usage is TRBJ2-1; perhaps TRBD2 as D (5 bases). The sequencing sample was made of CD8+ T cells from PBMCs. CDR3 nucleotide sequence: TGTGCCAGCAGCTGGTCGGTCGGGGATGAGCAGTTCTTC. This sequence encodes CASSWSVGDEQFF.